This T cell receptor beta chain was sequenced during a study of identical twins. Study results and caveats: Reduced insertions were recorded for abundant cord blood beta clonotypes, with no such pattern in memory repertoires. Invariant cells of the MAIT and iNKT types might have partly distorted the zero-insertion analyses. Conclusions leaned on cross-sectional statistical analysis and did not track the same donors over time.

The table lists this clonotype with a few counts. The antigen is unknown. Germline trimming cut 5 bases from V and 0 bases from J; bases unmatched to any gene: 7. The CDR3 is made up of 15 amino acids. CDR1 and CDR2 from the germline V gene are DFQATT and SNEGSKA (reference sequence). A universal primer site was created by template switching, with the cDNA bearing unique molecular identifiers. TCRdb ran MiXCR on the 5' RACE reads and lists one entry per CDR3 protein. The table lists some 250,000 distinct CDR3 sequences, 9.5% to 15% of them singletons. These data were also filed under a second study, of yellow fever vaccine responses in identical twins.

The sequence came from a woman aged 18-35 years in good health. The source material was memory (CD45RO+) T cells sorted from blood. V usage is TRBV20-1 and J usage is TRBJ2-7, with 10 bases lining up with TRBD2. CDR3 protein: CSARKTSGRSYEQYF. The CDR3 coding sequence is TGCAGTGCTCGCAAGACTAGCGGGCGCTCCTACGAGCAGTACTTC.